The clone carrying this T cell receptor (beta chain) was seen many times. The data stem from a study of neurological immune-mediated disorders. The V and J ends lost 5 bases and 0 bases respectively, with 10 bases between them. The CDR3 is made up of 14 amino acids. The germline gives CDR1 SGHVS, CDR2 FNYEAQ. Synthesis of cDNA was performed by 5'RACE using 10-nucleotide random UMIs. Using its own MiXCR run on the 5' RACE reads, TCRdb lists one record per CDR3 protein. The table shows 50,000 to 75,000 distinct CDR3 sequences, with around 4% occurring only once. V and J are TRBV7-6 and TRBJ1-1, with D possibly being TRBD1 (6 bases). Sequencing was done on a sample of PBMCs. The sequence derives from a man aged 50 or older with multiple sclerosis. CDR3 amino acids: CASSIRQVNTEAFF. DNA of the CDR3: TGTGCCAGCAGCATTAGACAGGTGAACACTGAAGCTTTCTTT.